This T cell receptor (beta chain) comes out of a study of CXCR3-negative and CXCR3-positive naive CD8 T cells. Naive CD8+ T cells displayed a CD45RO-CCR7+CD27+CD95- phenotype. CDR3 size: 13 residues. CDR1 SNHLY and CDR2 FYNNEI come from the germline V gene. Carrying UMI labels, the TRB cDNA libraries were prepared through 5' RACE. From the 5' RACE reads, TCRdb lists one entry per CDR3 protein and no DNA. Its listing shows approximately 66,000 distinct CDR3 sequences. The chain employs TRBV2 and TRBJ2-1; the D gene TCRdb calls, TRBD1, cannot be checked with no DNA. This TCR was sampled from a human donor in good health. Some clones in this sample may be carry-over from other donors' samples. The sample consisted of naive CXCR3- CD8+ T cells from blood. Regarding subset: CD45RO-CCR7+CD27+CD95- naive CD8+ T cells lacking CXCR3 (TNR3-). CDR3 sequence reads: CASRGGRYNEQFF. The full variable domain, in which reference TRBV2 and TRBJ2-1 provide the parts outside the CDR3, is EPEVTQTPSHQVTQMGQEVILRCVPISNHLYFYWYRQILGQKVEFLVSFYNNEISEKSEIFDDQFSVERPDGSNFTLKIRSTKLEDSAMYFCASRGGRYNEQFFGPGTRLTVL.